A selection of T cell receptor beta chains follows, all from one sample in a study of T-cell memory formation after mild COVID-19. TCRdb ran MiXCR on the 5' RACE reads and lists one entry per CDR3 protein. The sample holds around 250,000 distinct CDR3 sequences, around 16% seen once. The specimen sequenced was PBMCs or a T cell subset sorted from them (not recorded which). The receptors shown here come from a man aged 18 to 29 who had mild COVID-19 (a few samples of this study predate the infection). Cell type and time point are not known. CDR3s include the opening cysteine and the closing phenylalanine or tryptophan. Each record gives: V gene, J gene, clone size, D gene, CDR3 DNA, CDR3 protein. The D gene is left open where the match is weak. Expanded clones are given a class, and other clones once, few, many or no size at all.

v_call: TRBV4-3
j_call: TRBJ1-3
clone_size: many
d_call: -
cdr3_nt: TGCGCCAGCAGCCGTGCAGCGGGAAACACCATATATTTT
cdr3_aa: CASSRAAGNTIYF

v_call: TRBV7-2
j_call: TRBJ2-5
clone_size: -
d_call: -
cdr3_nt: TGTGCCAGCAGACCCGAGTCCGAGACCCAGTACTTC
cdr3_aa: CASRPESETQYF

v_call: TRBV29-1
j_call: TRBJ2-4
clone_size: few
d_call: -
cdr3_nt: TGCAGCGTCGGCGGGGACCGTAAAAACATTCAGTACTTC
cdr3_aa: CSVGGDRKNIQYF

v_call: TRBV7-9
j_call: TRBJ2-1
clone_size: -
d_call: TRBD1
cdr3_nt: TGTGCCAGCAGCTCGTCCGGGACAGGGTACAATGAGCAGTTCTTC
cdr3_aa: CASSSSGTGYNEQFF

v_call: TRBV28
j_call: TRBJ2-5
clone_size: few
d_call: -
cdr3_nt: TGTGCCAGCAGGGGGAACCTAGTTCGCTCGGAGACCCAGTACTTC
cdr3_aa: CASRGNLVRSETQYF

v_call: TRBV2
j_call: TRBJ1-5
clone_size: -
d_call: -
cdr3_nt: TGTGCCAGCTCCACGAGCAATCAGCCCCAGCATTTT
cdr3_aa: CASSTSNQPQHF

v_call: TRBV4-1
j_call: TRBJ2-6
clone_size: -
d_call: TRBD1
cdr3_nt: TGCGCCAGCAGCCAAGGTATACGGGACAGGGGTTCTGGGGCCAACGTCCTGACTTTC
cdr3_aa: CASSQGIRDRGSGANVLTF

v_call: TRBV18
j_call: TRBJ2-3
clone_size: few
d_call: -
cdr3_nt: TGTGCCAGCTCATCCCTCAGTGGAGATACGCAGTATTTT
cdr3_aa: CASSSLSGDTQYF

v_call: TRBV5-1
j_call: TRBJ2-1
clone_size: -
d_call: TRBD2
cdr3_nt: TGCGCCAGCACCCGGTGGGGGACTAGCGGCGACAATGAGCAGTTCTTC
cdr3_aa: CASTRWGTSGDNEQFF

v_call: TRBV5-1
j_call: TRBJ2-7
clone_size: few
d_call: -
cdr3_nt: TGCGCCAGCAGCTTGGAACCACCCACCTACGAGCAGTACTTC
cdr3_aa: CASSLEPPTYEQYF

v_call: TRBV7-3
j_call: TRBJ2-2
clone_size: few
d_call: -
cdr3_nt: TGTGCCAGCAGCAGACCCGCAGGTGCCCTGAACACCGGGGAGCTGTTTTTT
cdr3_aa: CASSRPAGALNTGELFF

v_call: TRBV6-2/TRBV6-3
j_call: TRBJ1-5
clone_size: many
d_call: -
cdr3_nt: TGTGCCAGCAGTTACTCAGGGGGCAATCAGCCCCAGCATTTT
cdr3_aa: CASSYSGGNQPQHF

v_call: TRBV5-1
j_call: TRBJ2-3
clone_size: many
d_call: TRBD2
cdr3_nt: TGCGCCAGCACCTTAACGGCGGGACTAGCGGGGGAGCTCACAGATACGCAGTATTTT
cdr3_aa: CASTLTAGLAGELTDTQYF

v_call: TRBV11-2
j_call: TRBJ2-7
clone_size: -
d_call: -
cdr3_nt: TGTGCCAGCAGCTTCGCAGCTACCTACGAGCAGTACTTC
cdr3_aa: CASSFAATYEQYF

v_call: TRBV10-3
j_call: TRBJ1-1
clone_size: few
d_call: -
cdr3_nt: TGTGCCATCAGTGCTTTAAACGGGAATGCTGAAGCTTTCTTT
cdr3_aa: CAISALNGNAEAFF

v_call: TRBV5-1
j_call: TRBJ2-3
clone_size: few
d_call: -
cdr3_nt: TGCGCCAGCAGAGTAGCCACAGATACGCAGTATTTT
cdr3_aa: CASRVATDTQYF

v_call: TRBV7-2
j_call: TRBJ2-1
clone_size: -
d_call: -
cdr3_nt: TGTGCCAGCAGCTTAGCCCTAGGAGGGGGCGAAGAGCAGTTCTTC
cdr3_aa: CASSLALGGGEEQFF

v_call: TRBV6-5
j_call: TRBJ2-3
clone_size: -
d_call: TRBD2
cdr3_nt: TGTGCCAGCAGTTGGGGGGGTAGGTCAGATACGCAGTATTTT
cdr3_aa: CASSWGGRSDTQYF

v_call: TRBV6-2/TRBV6-3
j_call: TRBJ1-5
clone_size: -
d_call: TRBD1
cdr3_nt: TGTGCCAGCAGTATACGGACAGGGAGTCAGCCCCAGCATTTT
cdr3_aa: CASSIRTGSQPQHF

v_call: TRBV19
j_call: TRBJ1-5
clone_size: -
d_call: -
cdr3_nt: TGTGCCAGTAGTATAGAGGGACTTCAGCCCCAGCATTTT
cdr3_aa: CASSIEGLQPQHF

v_call: TRBV5-5
j_call: TRBJ2-3
clone_size: few
d_call: -
cdr3_nt: TGTGCCAGCCGCCGTGGTTACCCCCCAACCGATACGCAGTATTTT
cdr3_aa: CASRRGYPPTDTQYF

v_call: TRBV6-5
j_call: TRBJ1-2
clone_size: -
d_call: -
cdr3_nt: TGTGCCAGCAGCCCGGGCCGCCAGATGGGCTACACCTTC
cdr3_aa: CASSPGRQMGYTF

v_call: TRBV5-1
j_call: TRBJ2-2
clone_size: -
d_call: -
cdr3_nt: TGCGCCAGCAGCTTGTGGGGCCGGACCGGGGAGCTGTTTTTT
cdr3_aa: CASSLWGRTGELFF

v_call: TRBV5-1
j_call: TRBJ2-3
clone_size: few
d_call: -
cdr3_nt: TGCGCCAGCAGCTTGGCCCCGAGACAGGCAGATACGCAGTATTTT
cdr3_aa: CASSLAPRQADTQYF

v_call: TRBV4-3
j_call: TRBJ2-5
clone_size: few
d_call: -
cdr3_nt: TGCGCCAGCAGCCAAGATTGGGGTTTGTCAGAGACCCAGTACTTC
cdr3_aa: CASSQDWGLSETQYF

v_call: TRBV7-9
j_call: TRBJ1-5
clone_size: few
d_call: -
cdr3_nt: TGTGCCAGCAGCTTAGGGGGATTTAGCAATCAGCCCCAGCATTTT
cdr3_aa: CASSLGGFSNQPQHF

v_call: TRBV11-3
j_call: TRBJ2-5
clone_size: many
d_call: -
cdr3_nt: TGTGCCAGCAGCTCAAGCTCAGAGACCCAGTACTTC
cdr3_aa: CASSSSSETQYF

v_call: TRBV11-2
j_call: TRBJ1-1
clone_size: -
d_call: -
cdr3_nt: TGTGCCAGCAGATTCGGGGCCCTGAACACTGAAGCTTTCTTT
cdr3_aa: CASRFGALNTEAFF

v_call: TRBV7-9
j_call: TRBJ1-1
clone_size: few
d_call: TRBD1
cdr3_nt: TGTGCCAGCAGCTTCAGACAGGGCCTGAACACTGAAGCTTTCTTT
cdr3_aa: CASSFRQGLNTEAFF

v_call: TRBV6-5
j_call: TRBJ2-2
clone_size: few
d_call: -
cdr3_nt: TGTGCCAGCAGTTACTCGAGGTCCGTCGGGGAGCTGTTTTTT
cdr3_aa: CASSYSRSVGELFF

v_call: TRBV7-2
j_call: TRBJ2-3
clone_size: -
d_call: -
cdr3_nt: TGTGCCAGCAGCTTATTGGGGACTAGCACAGATACGCAGTATTTT
cdr3_aa: CASSLLGTSTDTQYF

v_call: TRBV4-1
j_call: TRBJ1-3
clone_size: -
d_call: -
cdr3_nt: TGCGCCAGCAGCCAAGAGGGGGGAAGCTCTGGAAACACCATATATTTT
cdr3_aa: CASSQEGGSSGNTIYF

v_call: TRBV7-8
j_call: TRBJ1-6
clone_size: few
d_call: -
cdr3_nt: TGTGCCAGCAGTTCTGGCCGGTCACCCCTCCACTTT
cdr3_aa: CASSSGRSPLHF

v_call: TRBV19
j_call: TRBJ2-3
clone_size: few
d_call: -
cdr3_nt: TGTGCCAGCCGACAGGAGCACGCCACAGATACGCAGTATTTT
cdr3_aa: CASRQEHATDTQYF

v_call: TRBV5-4
j_call: TRBJ1-1
clone_size: -
d_call: -
cdr3_nt: TGTGCCAGCAGCGAAAAAGTGGGGGCCACTGAAGCTTTCTTT
cdr3_aa: CASSEKVGATEAFF

v_call: TRBV20-1
j_call: TRBJ1-2
clone_size: few
d_call: -
cdr3_nt: TGCAGCGTGAGGGACGGGGGGTACTATGGCTACACCTTC
cdr3_aa: CSVRDGGYYGYTF

v_call: TRBV2
j_call: TRBJ2-7
clone_size: few
d_call: -
cdr3_nt: TGTGCCAGCAGTCTTTCAGGGCCGTGGTACGAGCAGTACTTC
cdr3_aa: CASSLSGPWYEQYF

v_call: TRBV28
j_call: TRBJ1-6
clone_size: -
d_call: -
cdr3_nt: TGTGCCAGCACAAATAATTCACCCCTCCACTTT
cdr3_aa: CASTNNSPLHF

v_call: TRBV5-6
j_call: TRBJ2-7
clone_size: few
d_call: -
cdr3_nt: TGTGCCAGCAGCTATCCAGGATCGAGCTCCTACGAGCAGTACTTC
cdr3_aa: CASSYPGSSSYEQYF

v_call: TRBV5-1
j_call: TRBJ1-6
clone_size: -
d_call: TRBD1
cdr3_nt: TGCGCCAGCAGCCCCGCCGGACAGGGTAATTCACCCCTCCACTTT
cdr3_aa: CASSPAGQGNSPLHF

v_call: TRBV12-3/TRBV12-4
j_call: TRBJ2-5
clone_size: -
d_call: TRBD2
cdr3_nt: TGTGCCAGCAGTCCCCCTGGGGGGAGCGGGGTCGCTGGGACCCAGTACTTC
cdr3_aa: CASSPPGGSGVAGTQYF

v_call: TRBV7-6
j_call: TRBJ1-3
clone_size: few
d_call: -
cdr3_nt: TGTGCCAGCAGCCCGCGCCCCTCTGGAAACACCATATATTTT
cdr3_aa: CASSPRPSGNTIYF

v_call: TRBV14
j_call: TRBJ2-1
clone_size: few
d_call: -
cdr3_nt: TGTGCCAGCAGCCAACAGGTTTGGGGCGCTATGTATGAGCAGTTCTTC
cdr3_aa: CASSQQVWGAMYEQFF

v_call: TRBV10-3
j_call: TRBJ2-5
clone_size: many
d_call: -
cdr3_nt: TGTGCCATCCGGGACTTTGAGTGGGGTGAGACCCAGTACTTC
cdr3_aa: CAIRDFEWGETQYF

v_call: TRBV5-1
j_call: TRBJ2-1
clone_size: few
d_call: TRBD2
cdr3_nt: TGCGCCAGCAGTTCCAAGCGGGGGAGATACAATGAGCAGTTCTTC
cdr3_aa: CASSSKRGRYNEQFF

v_call: TRBV15
j_call: TRBJ2-1
clone_size: many
d_call: -
cdr3_nt: TGTGCCACCAGCAAGGGGTACAATGAGCAGTTCTTC
cdr3_aa: CATSKGYNEQFF

v_call: TRBV9
j_call: TRBJ2-5
clone_size: -
d_call: TRBD1
cdr3_nt: TGTGCCAGCAGCGCACAGGGGGCGGGAGAGACCCAGTACTTC
cdr3_aa: CASSAQGAGETQYF

v_call: TRBV7-2
j_call: TRBJ2-3
clone_size: -
d_call: TRBD2
cdr3_nt: TGTGCCAGCAGCTCCTTAGCGGGGGGGGTCACAGATACGCAGTATTTT
cdr3_aa: CASSSLAGGVTDTQYF

v_call: TRBV5-1
j_call: TRBJ2-5
clone_size: few
d_call: TRBD2
cdr3_nt: TGCGCCAGCAGCTCCGGACTACTAGCGGTCAAAGAGACCCAGTACTTC
cdr3_aa: CASSSGLLAVKETQYF

v_call: TRBV15
j_call: TRBJ1-5
clone_size: -
d_call: TRBD1
cdr3_nt: TGTGCCACCAGCCGCCGCGGGACAGATCAGCCCCAGCATTTT
cdr3_aa: CATSRRGTDQPQHF

v_call: TRBV6-5
j_call: TRBJ1-2
clone_size: -
d_call: TRBD1
cdr3_nt: TGTGCCAGCAGTTACTCGACAGGGTACTATGGCTACACCTTC
cdr3_aa: CASSYSTGYYGYTF

v_call: TRBV5-1
j_call: TRBJ2-7
clone_size: few
d_call: -
cdr3_nt: TGCGCCAGCAGCTTGGCGGGGGCCTCTCCCTACGAGCAGTACTTC
cdr3_aa: CASSLAGASPYEQYF

v_call: TRBV29-1
j_call: TRBJ2-5
clone_size: -
d_call: -
cdr3_nt: TGCAGCGTTTCTTCAGGGAATGGGGAGACCCAGTACTTC
cdr3_aa: CSVSSGNGETQYF

v_call: TRBV5-5
j_call: TRBJ1-1
clone_size: -
d_call: TRBD1
cdr3_nt: TGTGCCAGCAGCATCGGACAGGGTTGGGTGGCTTTCTTT
cdr3_aa: CASSIGQGWVAFF

v_call: TRBV7-2
j_call: TRBJ2-7
clone_size: few
d_call: TRBD2
cdr3_nt: TGTGCCAGCAGCTTAGCGGGCAGCGGGGTCTCGGAGCAGTACTTC
cdr3_aa: CASSLAGSGVSEQYF

v_call: TRBV4-1
j_call: TRBJ2-5
clone_size: few
d_call: -
cdr3_nt: TGCGCCAGCAGCCACCGTTGGATGTCTCAGGGGTCTCAAGAGACCCAGTACTTC
cdr3_aa: CASSHRWMSQGSQETQYF

v_call: TRBV5-5
j_call: TRBJ1-4
clone_size: -
d_call: TRBD1
cdr3_nt: TGTGCCAGCAGCCCCAGACAGGGCCCTTCTGAAAAACTGTTTTTT
cdr3_aa: CASSPRQGPSEKLFF

v_call: TRBV10-3
j_call: TRBJ2-3
clone_size: -
d_call: -
cdr3_nt: TGTGCCATCATGGGGGTAAGCACAGATACGCAGTATTTT
cdr3_aa: CAIMGVSTDTQYF

v_call: TRBV6-1
j_call: TRBJ2-7
clone_size: -
d_call: TRBD1
cdr3_nt: TGTGCCAGCAACCGGGACAGGGGGCAGTACGAGCAGTACTTC
cdr3_aa: CASNRDRGQYEQYF